Presented here are 4 T cell receptor beta chains from one specimen sequenced in a study of vaccination and CD4 T cells after COVID-19. These receptors' targets are unknown. With the Oncomine TCR Beta short-read assay, DNA from cultured CD4+ T cells was sequenced. TCRdb re-called the PCR reads through MiXCR, storing one row per CDR3 protein. The table includes around 25,000 distinct CDR3 sequences, more than 25% detected once. Noted time point: late sampling 161 to 241 days after vaccination in a few convalescent patients. Treatment: approximately 11-day PBMC culture with coronavirus spike peptide pools or control peptides (ViraFEST assay). Sequencing used CD4+ T cells from blood, cultured in vitro, obtained about 7 months after SARS-CoV-2 vaccination. These receptors were obtained from a human donor who had recovered from COVID-19.

The rearrangement joins TRBV7-8 to TRBJ2-7; 7 nucleotides line up with TRBD2. The V and J ends lost 3 bases and 7 bases, in that order; junction bases with no gene match: 12. In germline, CDR1 is SGHVS, CDR2 FQNEAQ. This CDR3 region has 15 residues. The CDR3 bases are TGTGCCAGCAGCTTCCGACTAGCTCTCTGGTCTGAGCAGTACTTC. It translates to CASSFRLALWSEQYF.

V is TRBV7-9 and J is TRBJ2-3; the D gene is possibly TRBD2 (5 bases). V lost 7 bases, J lost 2 bases, and 34 bases lay in between. This CDR3 is built from 21 residues. Germline loops: CDR1 SEHNR, CDR2 FQNEAQ (reference sequence). The CDR3 DNA sequence: TGTGCCAGCACCTCCGACGGTTGGGTGGGTGTTTGGACTGCAGACACAGATACGCAGTATTTT. Its protein product is CASTSDGWVGVWTADTDTQYF.

This sequence joins TRBV28 and TRBJ2-3; weak D call: TRBD2 (7 bases). The germline CDR1 and CDR2 sequences are MDHEN and SYDVKM. This CDR3 has 12 amino acids. Deletions cut 7 bases from V and 8 bases from J, with 13 bases between. The CDR3 here is CASTLGGGTQYF. CDR3 coding DNA: TGTGCCAGCACTCTAGGGGGGGGTACGCAGTATTTT.

V gene TRBV6-5 combines with J gene TRBJ2-1; 11 bases line up with TRBD1. CDR1 is MNHEY, CDR2 SVGAGI, per germline. With V trimmed by 1 base and J by 4 bases, 3 bases remained unmatched. This CDR3 region has 16 residues. CDR3 loop: CASSYFRDRGYNEQFF. The CDR3 DNA follows: TGTGCCAGCAGTTACTTCCGGGACAGGGGGTACAATGAGCAGTTCTTC.